The clone carrying this T cell receptor beta chain has a handful of counts. Under the authors' procedure: For nucleated cells, counts were estimated from reference gene primer amplification. The data were produced by immunoSEQ multiplex PCR, yet TCRdb's version contains in-frame clones alone and is incomplete. The DNA was the basis for D and trimming; V, J and clone size are from that table. This sample has 35,000 to 45,000 clones, with around nine tenths found just once. The data were obtained in a study of blood T cell repertoires in COVID-19. Study details: Nucleic acid was either cDNA or gDNA, and it came from T cells, B-cell-depleted T cells, or PBMCs.

This CDR3 region has 14 residues. CDR1 is MGHRA and CDR2 is YSYEKL in the germline V gene. Trimming stripped 0 bases from V and 3 bases from J, with 8 bases between. The specimen was peripheral blood. The V and J genes are TRBV4-1 and TRBJ1-1; D not certain. The receptor's source is a human donor in a cohort sampled during active COVID-19. The CDR3 is CASSQDPRDTEAFF. CDR3 bases: TGCGCCAGCAGCCAAGACCCACGGGACACTGAAGCTTTCTTT.